Sequencing of this T cell receptor (beta chain) was carried out in a study of graft-versus-host responses after intestinal transplantation. Across the study: The whole recipient group had anti-thymocyte globulin induction followed by tacrolimus and steroids for roughly three years.

As regards this clone: Its specificity is not known.

The CDR3 length is 17 residues. With 5 bases removed from V and 3 bases from J, the gap between germline ends came to 20 bases. Germline V gene sequence: CDR1 SEHNR, CDR2 FQNEAQ (reference sequence). Libraries were prepared by immunoSEQ multiplex PCR; TCRdb keeps only in-frame clonotypes and omits some of them. Seen here are approximately 75,000 clones, roughly 94% observed once, and the top ten hold around 0.53%. Study-wide points: Subjects displaying graft-donor T cell macrochimerism possessed elevated graft-versus-host to host-versus-graft clonal ratios inside allografts.

This chain uses TRBV7-9 with TRBJ2-1; unclear D gene. The sequence derives from a human donor who received an intestinal transplant. Sequencing was performed on unstimulated CD8+ T cells sorted from spleen or lymph node cells, taken before intestinal transplant. Here the CDR3 DNA reads TGTGCCAGCAGCCCCCTAGGGATCCTTTCGGTCTACAATGAGCAGTTCTTC. Protein sequence: CASSPLGILSVYNEQFF.